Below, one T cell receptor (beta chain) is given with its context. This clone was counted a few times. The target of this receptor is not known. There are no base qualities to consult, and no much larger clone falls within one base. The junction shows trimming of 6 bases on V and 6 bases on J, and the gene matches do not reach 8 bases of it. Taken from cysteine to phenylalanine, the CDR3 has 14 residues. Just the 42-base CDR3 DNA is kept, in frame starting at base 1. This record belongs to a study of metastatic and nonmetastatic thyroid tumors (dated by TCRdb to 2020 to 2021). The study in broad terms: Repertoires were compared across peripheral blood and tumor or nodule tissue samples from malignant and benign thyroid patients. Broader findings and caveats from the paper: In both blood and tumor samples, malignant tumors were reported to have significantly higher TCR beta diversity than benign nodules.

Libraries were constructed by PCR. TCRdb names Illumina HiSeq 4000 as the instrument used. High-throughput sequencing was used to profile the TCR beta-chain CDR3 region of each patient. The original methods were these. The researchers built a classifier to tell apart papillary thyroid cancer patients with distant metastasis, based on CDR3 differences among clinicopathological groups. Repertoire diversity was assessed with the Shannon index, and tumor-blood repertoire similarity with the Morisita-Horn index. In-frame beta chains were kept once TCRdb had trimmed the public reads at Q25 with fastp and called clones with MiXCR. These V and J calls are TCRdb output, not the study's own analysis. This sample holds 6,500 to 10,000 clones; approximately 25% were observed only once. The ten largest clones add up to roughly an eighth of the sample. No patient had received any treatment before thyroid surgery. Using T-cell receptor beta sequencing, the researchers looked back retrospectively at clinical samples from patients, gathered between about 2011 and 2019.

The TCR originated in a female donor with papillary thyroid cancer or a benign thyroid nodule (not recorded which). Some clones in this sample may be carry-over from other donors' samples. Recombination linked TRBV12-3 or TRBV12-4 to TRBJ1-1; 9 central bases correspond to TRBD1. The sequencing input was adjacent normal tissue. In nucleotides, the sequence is TGTGCCAGCAGAGGACAGGGGCGCTGGTCTGAAGCTTTCTTT. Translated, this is CASRGQGRWSEAFF.